The clone carrying this T cell receptor beta chain was recorded once. Its antigen is unknown. Participants comprised healthy donors of bone marrow. The entry originates in a study of cytomegalovirus exposure and HLA in healthy donors. The CDR3 has 15 amino acids. From germline, CDR1 is MNHEY and CDR2 SMNVEV (reference sequence). With 60 Vbeta and 13 Jbeta primers, the PCR was carried out. In the authors' methods: Per a later analysis, the number of unique TCR beta chains was roughly 83 million, of which 9 million to 12 million were shared. Data came from immunoSEQ multiplex PCR; TCRdb stores just in-frame clones and leaves some out. The V and J calls and clone size are taken from that table; D and trimming were inferred from the DNA. The sample records some 150,000 clones, around 72% being singletons. Whole-study findings and limits: Cytomegalovirus association was listed for about 150 TCR beta chains. After further analysis at a later stage, roughly 15,000 TCR beta sequences were associated with HLA alleles at 0.05 false discovery rate.

Material: PBMCs. The V and J genes are TRBV27 and TRBJ2-5, with a tentative D call TRBD2 (7 bases). The better agreement between TRBJ2-7 and the DNA end casts doubt on the J call. This clonotype was sampled from a man over 45 in good health and CMV-seropositive. The CDR3 sequence is CASSLRGGASYEQYF. CDR3 coding DNA: TGTGCCAGCAGTTTAAGGGGGGGGGCCTCCTACGAGCAGTACTTC.